Listed here are 14 T cell receptor beta chains from one sample, sequenced in a study of shared clonotypes between healthy human individuals. This table comes from immunoSEQ multiplex PCR, and its TCRdb copy is limited to in-frame clones, with some not included. The table includes over 2 million clones, 95% detected once. Sequenced: naive CD4+ T cells sorted from blood. The subset: CD45RA+ positively selected. These receptors all stem from a young man in good health.

The chain uses TRBV5-1 and TRBJ1-5, with 8 nucleotides matching TRBD1. Per the germline V gene, CDR1 is SGHRS and CDR2 is YFSETQ. The junction had 12 bases not matched to a gene; V was cut back by 3 bases and J by 4 bases. This CDR3 contains 17 residues. DNA for the CDR3: TGCGCCAGCAGCTCGGCTTTTCTGGACAGGGTGAATCAGCCCCAGCATTTT. It specifies CASSSAFLDRVNQPQHF.

The chain couples TRBV11-2 to TRBJ1-4; 7 bases are a match to TRBD1. Trimming removed 1 base from V and 0 bases from J; junction bases left unmatched: 8. The CDR3 is made up of 18 amino acids. The germline CDR1 and CDR2 sequences are SGHAT and FQNNGV. CDR3 sequence: CASSLVPARGATNEKLFF. CDR3 DNA: TGTGCCAGCAGCTTAGTCCCGGCCAGGGGGGCAACTAATGAAAAACTGTTTTTT. The full variable domain, completed using reference TRBV11-2 and TRBJ1-4, is EAGVAQSPRYKIIEKRQSVAFWCNPISGHATLYWYQQILGQGPKLLIQFQNNGVVDDSQLPKDRFSAERLKGVDSTLKIQPAKLEDSAVYLCASSLVPARGATNEKLFFGSGTQLSVL.

The count of this clone is one. CDR3 loop: CAWRNGNNSPLHF. CDR3 coding DNA: TGTGCCTGGAGAAATGGGAATAATTCACCCCTCCACTTT. The chain has TRBV30 and TRBJ1-6; D gene ambiguous. The CDR3 has 13 amino acids. The V and J ends lost 3 bases and 5 bases respectively, with 8 bases between them. The germline gives CDR1 GTSNPN, CDR2 SVGIG (reference sequence).

The V call is TRBV28, the J call TRBJ1-5; 11 bases fit TRBD1. CDR1 is MDHEN and CDR2 is SYDVKM in the germline V gene. Unmatched junction bases numbered 10, after V lost 6 bases and J lost 0 bases. The CDR3 has 18 amino acids. The CDR3 DNA follows: TGTGCCAGCAGCCCACGGACAGGGGGCCCGTATAGCAATCAGCCCCAGCATTTT. It encodes CASSPRTGGPYSNQPQHF.

The rearrangement uses TRBV7-9 and TRBJ1-2; TRBD1 matches at 8 bases. V shed 5 bases, J shed 3 bases, and the junction held 11 bases outside the gene matches. Per germline, CDR1 SEHNR and CDR2 FQNEAQ (reference sequence). The CDR3 totals 16 residues. The CDR3: CASSTRGRLGDYGYTF. For the CDR3, the DNA is TGTGCCAGCAGCACCAGGGGGCGATTGGGCGACTATGGCTACACCTTC.

V gene TRBV21-1 combines with J gene TRBJ2-5; the table's D call, TRBD2, has no DNA check behind it. TRBV21-1 is tagged as a pseudogene. The CDR3 sequence is 11 residues long. The CDR3 protein is CASSLRETQYF. The DNA of the CDR3 is TGTGCCAGCAGCCTACGGGAGACCCAGTACTTC.

This sequence joins TRBV18 and TRBJ1-5, with a possible D match to TRBD1 (6 bases). CDR1 is KGHSH, CDR2 LQKENI, per germline. V gave up 5 bases and J gave up 5 bases, with 10 bases separating them. CDR3 length: 13 residues. CDR3 nucleotide sequence: TGTGCCAGCTCATCGAACAGGGATCAGCCCCAGCATTTT. Translation: CASSSNRDQPQHF. The whole variable domain, remainder taken from reference TRBV18 and TRBJ1-5, is NAGVMQNPRHLVRRRGQEARLRCSPMKGHSHVYWYRQLPEEGLKFMVYLQKENIIDESGMPKERFSAEFPKEGPSILRIQQVVRGDSAAYFCASSSNRDQPQHFGDGTRLSIL.

The chain joins TRBV28 to TRBJ2-2, with D uncertain. This CDR3 spans 11 amino acids. V lost 2 bases and J lost 8, with 3 bases in between. CDR1 and CDR2 (germline): MDHEN, SYDVKM. The CDR3 bases are TGTGCCAGCAGTTTACAAGGGGAGCTGTTTTTT. It encodes CASSLQGELFF. Full variable domain (remainder filled in from reference TRBV28 and TRBJ2-2): DVKVTQSSRYLVKRTGEKVFLECVQDMDHENMFWYRQDPGLGLRLIYFSYDVKMKEKGDIPEGYSVSREKKERFSLILESASTNQTSMYLCASSLQGELFFGEGSRLTVL.

This clone came up once. This chain joins TRBV6-1 and TRBJ1-5; a weak D match, TRBD1 (5 bases). V was trimmed by 2 bases and J by 2 bases, leaving 16 bases between them. The CDR3 consists of 17 residues. Per germline, CDR1 MNHNS and CDR2 SASEGT. The CDR3 reads CASSEKILRGGNQPQHF. In DNA form, the CDR3 reads TGTGCCAGCAGTGAAAAAATTCTGAGAGGGGGCAATCAGCCCCAGCATTTT.

The rearrangement uses TRBV19 and TRBJ2-5; 10 bases line up with TRBD2. The CDR3 loop spans 15 amino acids. CDR1 and CDR2 from the germline V gene are LNHDA and SQIVND (reference sequence). V lost 6 bases, J lost 1 base, and 5 bases stayed unmatched. The CDR3 reads CASRRSGGLQETQYF. The DNA for the CDR3 is TGTGCCAGTAGACGTAGCGGGGGGCTCCAAGAGACCCAGTACTTC.

The chain has TRBV4-3 and TRBJ1-3; D gene ambiguous. The CDR3 has 16 amino acids. Germline values: CDR1 LGHNA, CDR2 YSLEER. Trimming removed 3 bases from V and 4 bases from J, with 16 bases in between. CDR3 in amino acids: CASSQSGLTVGNTIYF. In nucleotides, the CDR3 is TGCGCCAGCAGCCAGTCTGGATTAACGGTCGGAAACACCATATATTTT.

The V gene is TRBV28, the J gene TRBJ2-7; 13 nucleotides line up with TRBD2. The V segment lost 6 bases and the J segment 7 bases; nucleotides outside the gene matches: 6. The germline V gene encodes CDR1 MDHEN and CDR2 SYDVKM. The CDR3 contains 14 residues. The CDR3 DNA sequence: TGTGCCAGCAGCTCCTGGACTAGCGGGAGTGAGCAGTACTTC. This gives the protein CASSSWTSGSEQYF.

Concerning this clone: Other DNA sequences in this specimen translate into the identical CDR3. V and J are TRBV6-5 and TRBJ2-7; 12 bases line up with TRBD2. This CDR3 region has 14 residues. Germline assignment: CDR1 MNHEY and CDR2 SVGAGI. The junction had 5 bases not matched to a gene; V was cut back by 6 bases and J by 5 bases. The CDR3 DNA follows: TGTGCCAGCAGCCGTGGACTAGCGGGGAACGAGCAGTACTTC. Translated: CASSRGLAGNEQYF.

A single count supports this clone. The CDR3 DNA sequence: TGTGCCAGCAGCTTAGAGGGGCGGGCCCCCCAAGAGACCCAGTACTTC. This encodes CASSLEGRAPQETQYF. The chain carries TRBV11-2 and TRBJ2-5; D is perhaps TRBD1 or TRBD2 (5 bases each). The CDR3 is 16 residues long. V lost 0 bases and J lost 1, with 12 bases in between. Germline V gene data show CDR1 as SGHAT and CDR2 as FQNNGV.